A selection of T cell receptor beta chains follows, all from one sample in a study of blood T cell repertoires in COVID-19. Here immunoSEQ multiplex PCR was the method, and the copy in TCRdb shows in-frame clones only, minus some. The sample has under 200,000 clones, over 90% seen once. The sample comprised peripheral blood. The receptors here all came from a man aged 45 to 65 with acute or convalescent COVID-19. Both conserved end residues are part of each CDR3. Fields, in order: V gene, D gene, clone size, J gene, CDR3 protein. A D gene is named only where the DNA matches it firmly. Where a row states a size, it is once, few, many or the class of an expanded clone; other rows omit it.

TRBV9	.	.	TRBJ2-1	CASSVRGGSYNEQFF
TRBV28	TRBD2	once	TRBJ2-1	CASSLLAGGPWVF
TRBV5-1	.	.	TRBJ1-1	CASSLDGQGLTEAFF
TRBV2	TRBD2	.	TRBJ2-7	CASSRQGVTSGDYEQYF
TRBV7-3	TRBD2	.	TRBJ2-1	CASSRSGGNYNEQFF
TRBV2	.	.	TRBJ1-4	CASQESGGSEKLFF
TRBV30	.	.	TRBJ2-3	CAWRRRGPDTQYF
TRBV3-1/TRBV3-2	.	.	TRBJ1-3	CASSQDRSSGNTIYF
TRBV9	TRBD2	.	TRBJ2-2	CAPTTSGGGTGELFF
TRBV11-2	TRBD1	.	TRBJ2-1	CASSTRDRVEQFF
TRBV13	TRBD1	once	TRBJ1-4	CASSPDGTGRGEKLFF
TRBV6-5	.	once	TRBJ2-7	CASSLVGRGSYEQYF
TRBV6-5	.	.	TRBJ1-5	CASSREGRSNQPQHF
TRBV6-2/TRBV6-3	.	.	TRBJ2-3	CASSYDGESTDTQYF
TRBV5-4	TRBD1	once	TRBJ2-4	CASSSRTGYSPQYF
TRBV3-1/TRBV3-2	.	.	TRBJ1-6	CASSQLLRGNSPLHF
TRBV4-3	.	.	TRBJ2-3	CASSQEEGWDTQYF
TRBV6-5	TRBD1	few	TRBJ1-5	CASRMGQGSNQPQHF
TRBV3-1/TRBV3-2	.	once	TRBJ2-5	CASSTQDVETQYF
TRBV30	.	.	TRBJ2-6	CAWSVQAANVLTF
TRBV7-9	.	.	TRBJ2-1	CASSEGGSYNEQFF
TRBV4-1	.	.	TRBJ2-1	CASSPWPGTAAITSSNEQFF
TRBV18	.	.	TRBJ2-1	CASSPLLSSYNEQFF
TRBV3-1/TRBV3-2	TRBD2	.	TRBJ2-2	CASRRTSGDTGELFF
TRBV6-1	TRBD1	few	TRBJ1-2	CASSEAGTGASYTF
TRBV4-1	TRBD1	.	TRBJ1-5	CASSQGQGGGQPQHF
TRBV27	.	.	TRBJ2-4	CASSLSPGSAKNIQYF
TRBV5-1	.	.	TRBJ2-5	CASSLARRRSETQYF
TRBV7-2	TRBD2	.	TRBJ2-7	CASSLGGRYEQYF
TRBV6-5	TRBD1	.	TRBJ1-2	CASSYQGVNYGYTF
TRBV27	.	.	TRBJ1-6	CASSPGSNNSPLHF
TRBV11-2	.	once	TRBJ1-6	CASSLVQGYSPLHF
TRBV14	.	.	TRBJ2-3	CASSPSPRGTQYF
TRBV9	TRBD2	few	TRBJ2-1	CASSVRTSGINEQFF
TRBV7-9	.	.	TRBJ1-6	CASSITGYNSPLHF
TRBV11-1	.	.	TRBJ1-3	CASSSFGQRSGNTIYF
TRBV15	.	.	TRBJ2-3	CATSPNTGGLNTDTQYF
TRBV5-1	TRBD1	once	TRBJ1-4	CASGQGAATNEKLFF